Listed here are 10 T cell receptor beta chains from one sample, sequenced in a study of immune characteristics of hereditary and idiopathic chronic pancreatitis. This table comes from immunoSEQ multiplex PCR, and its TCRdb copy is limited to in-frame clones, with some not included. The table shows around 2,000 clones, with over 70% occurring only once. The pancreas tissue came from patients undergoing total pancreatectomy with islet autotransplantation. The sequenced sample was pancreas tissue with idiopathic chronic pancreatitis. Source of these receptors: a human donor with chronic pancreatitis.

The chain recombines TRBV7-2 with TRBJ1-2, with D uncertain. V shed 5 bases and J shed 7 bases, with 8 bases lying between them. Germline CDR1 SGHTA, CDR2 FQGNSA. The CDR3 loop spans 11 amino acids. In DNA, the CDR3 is TGTGCCAGCAGCCAGAGAGTTGGCTACACCTTC. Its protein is CASSQRVGYTF.

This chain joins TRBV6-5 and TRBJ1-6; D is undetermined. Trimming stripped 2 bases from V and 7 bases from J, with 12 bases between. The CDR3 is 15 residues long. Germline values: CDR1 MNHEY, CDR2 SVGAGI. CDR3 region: CASSYRREANSPLHF. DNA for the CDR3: TGTGCCAGCAGTTACAGGAGGGAGGCAAATTCACCCCTCCACTTT.

This chain's CDR3 is CASSYSGVSQPQHF. The CDR3 DNA follows: TGTGCCAGCAGTTACTCGGGGGTATCGCAGCCCCAGCATTTT. The V call is TRBV6-5, the J call TRBJ1-5; TRBD1 might be the D (5 bases). The CDR3 loop spans 14 amino acids. Germline V CDR1 and CDR2: MNHEY, SVGAGI. V shed 0 bases and J shed 7 bases, with 10 bases lying between them.

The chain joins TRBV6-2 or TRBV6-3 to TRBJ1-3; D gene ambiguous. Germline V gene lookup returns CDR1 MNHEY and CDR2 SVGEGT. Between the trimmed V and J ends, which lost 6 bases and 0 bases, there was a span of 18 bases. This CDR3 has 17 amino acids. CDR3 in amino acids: CASSLGLYDISGNTIYF. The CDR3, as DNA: TGTGCCAGCAGCCTTGGGCTGTACGATATCTCTGGAAACACCATATATTTT.

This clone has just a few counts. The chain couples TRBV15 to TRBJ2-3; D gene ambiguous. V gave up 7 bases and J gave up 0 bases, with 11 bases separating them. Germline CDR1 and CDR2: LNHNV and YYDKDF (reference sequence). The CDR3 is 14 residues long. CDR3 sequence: CATKVRDSTDTQYF. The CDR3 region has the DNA TGTGCCACCAAAGTAAGGGATAGCACAGATACGCAGTATTTT.

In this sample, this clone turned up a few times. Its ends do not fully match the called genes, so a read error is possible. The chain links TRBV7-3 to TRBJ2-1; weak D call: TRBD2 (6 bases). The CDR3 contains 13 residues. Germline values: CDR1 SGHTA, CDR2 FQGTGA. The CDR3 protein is CASSLTTSFEQFF. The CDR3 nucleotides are TGTGCCAGCAGCCTAACCACTAGCTTTGAGCAGTTCTTC.

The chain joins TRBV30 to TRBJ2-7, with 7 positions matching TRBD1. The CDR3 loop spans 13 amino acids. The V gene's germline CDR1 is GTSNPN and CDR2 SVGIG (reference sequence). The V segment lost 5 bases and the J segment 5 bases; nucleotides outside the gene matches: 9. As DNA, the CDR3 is TGTGCCTGGGACTTTGAGGGGGCGAACGAGCAGTACTTC. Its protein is CAWDFEGANEQYF. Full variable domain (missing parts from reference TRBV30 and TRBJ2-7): SQTIHQWPATLVQPVGSPLSLECTVEGTSNPNLYWYRQAAGRGLQLLFYSVGIGQISSEVPQNLSASRPQDRQFILSSKKLLLSDSGFYLCAWDFEGANEQYFGPGTRLTVT.

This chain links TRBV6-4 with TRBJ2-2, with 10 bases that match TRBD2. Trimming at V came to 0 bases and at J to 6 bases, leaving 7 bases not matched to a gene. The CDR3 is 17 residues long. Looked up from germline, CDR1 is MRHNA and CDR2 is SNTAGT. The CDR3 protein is CASSDSASGSGSGELFF. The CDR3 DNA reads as TGTGCCAGCAGTGACTCGGCTAGCGGGAGTGGGTCCGGGGAGCTGTTTTTT.

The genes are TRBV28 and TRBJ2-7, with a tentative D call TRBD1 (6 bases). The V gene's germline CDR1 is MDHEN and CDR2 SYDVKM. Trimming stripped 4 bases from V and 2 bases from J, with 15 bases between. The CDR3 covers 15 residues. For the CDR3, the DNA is TGTGCCAGCAGTTCCCCTAGGACAGCCCCCTACGAGCAGTACTTC. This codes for CASSSPRTAPYEQYF.

CDR3 region: CASSGTPPAGGPNTQYF. CDR3 DNA: TGTGCCAGCAGCGGAACCCCCCCAGCGGGAGGGCCGAATACGCAGTATTTT. The chain uses TRBV3-1 (or the pseudogene TRBV3-2) and TRBJ2-3; 10 bases are a match to TRBD2. Germline lookup yields CDR1 LGHDT and CDR2 YNNKEL (reference sequence). The CDR3 spans 17 residues. The J segment lost 7 bases and the V segment lost 5 bases, leaving 15 bases of the junction unmatched.